The 7 T cell receptor beta chains reported below all come from one sample, sequenced in a study of Graves' ophthalmopathy and Graves' hyperthyroidism. Using RNA transcripts, the TCR beta CDR3 regions were amplified. HTBI-primed RT-PCR formed the first round, and a multiplex PCR formed the second. TCRdb reanalysed the multiplex PCR reads using MiXCR and keeps one entry per CDR3 protein. The data hold hundreds of thousands of distinct CDR3 sequences, with about 20% observed a single time. Sequences were obtained from peripheral blood. These receptors came from a woman younger than 30 with stable Graves' hyperthyroidism. Some clones in this sample may be carry-over from other donors' samples.

This clonotype was seen at least ten times. The CDR3 sequence is CASSIVRDASYEQYF. CDR3 coding DNA: TGTGCCAGCAGCATTGTCCGGGACGCCTCCTACGAGCAGTACTTC. The chain recombines TRBV12-3 or TRBV12-4 with TRBJ2-7, with D perhaps TRBD1 or TRBD2 (5 bases each). V was shortened by 6 bases and J by 0 bases, with 15 bases between the two germline ends. This CDR3 region has 15 residues.

This clonotype was picked up many times. The genes are TRBV10-3 and TRBJ1-1, with D perhaps matching TRBD1 (5 bases). The CDR3 has 13 amino acids. V lost 5 bases and J lost 1, with 8 bases in between. Germline CDR1 and CDR2: ENHRY and SYGVKD. CDR3 DNA: TGTGCCATCAGTTTGGACACGAACACTGAAGCTTTCTTT. Amino acids: CAISLDTNTEAFF.

The genes are TRBV30 and TRBJ2-5, with 8 nucleotides matching TRBD2. The V segment lost 2 bases and the J segment 5 bases; nucleotides outside the gene matches: 7. The CDR3 length is 14 residues. Germline V CDR1 and CDR2: GTSNPN, SVGIG (reference sequence). The CDR3 DNA reads TGTGCCTGGAGTATCGGGGGGGCCGGGGAGACCCAGTACTTC. This gives the protein CAWSIGGAGETQYF.

The J gene is TRBJ2-7, the V gene TRBV30; 7 bases match TRBD1. The CDR3 is 11 amino acids. Germline-derived CDR1 and CDR2 are GTSNPN and SVGIG (reference sequence). After removal of 3 bases from V and 6 bases from J, the junction contained 2 bases not matched to a gene. DNA for the CDR3: TGTGCCTGGAGAGAGGGGGCCGAGCAGTACTTC. Protein: CAWREGAEQYF.

The genes are TRBV6-5 and TRBJ1-2, with 11 bases identical to TRBD1. The J segment lost 7 bases and the V segment lost 2 bases, leaving 6 bases of the junction unmatched. Germline V lookup: CDR1 MNHEY, CDR2 SVGAGI. The CDR3 has 15 residues. DNA of the CDR3: TGTGCCAGCAGTTACACTTCCGGGACAGGGGGTGGCTACACCTTC. It is translated as CASSYTSGTGGGYTF.

This clonotype was seen a handful of times. The V call is TRBV24-1, the J call TRBJ2-5; the D is unclear. Germline V gives CDR1 KGHDR, CDR2 SFDVKD. V gave up 5 bases and J gave up 6 bases, with 12 bases separating them. This CDR3 contains 13 residues. The CDR3 region is CATSGGVGKTQYF. CDR3 in DNA: TGTGCCACCAGTGGTGGGGTTGGTAAGACCCAGTACTTC.

This clonotype was observed many times. A much larger clonotype is one base distant, so this may be a read error. The chain uses TRBV6-1 and TRBJ2-7; TRBD1 matches at 8 bases. The CDR3 contains 13 residues. CDR1 MNHNS and CDR2 SASEGT come from the germline V gene. The junction had 2 bases not matched to a gene; V was cut back by 5 bases and J by 2 bases. CDR3 nucleotide sequence: TGTGCCAGCAGTAAGACAGGGGCCTACGAGCAGTACTTC. Protein product: CASSKTGAYEQYF.